This T cell receptor beta chain was profiled in a study of OX40 agonist ivuxolimab in advanced cancers. Study at large: Anti-PD-1, anti-PD-L1 or anti-CTLA-4 therapy given earlier was allowed, and 30% to 45% had some.

Using immunoSEQ multiplex PCR, the repertoire was profiled, and TCRdb retains in-frame clones only, with some absent. Counted here are 20,000 to 25,000 clones, over 60% occurring once; the ten biggest clones make up roughly 15%. Germline CDR1 and CDR2: SGDLS and YYNGEE. CDR3 length: 12 amino acids. V was shortened by 3 bases and J by 3 bases, with 6 bases between the two germline ends. The TCR originated in an adult with an advanced solid tumor such as melanoma, head and neck, liver or kidney cancer. The sequencing here drew on CD4+ or CD8+ T cells sorted from blood, taken in a trial of the OX40 agonist ivuxolimab. The chain couples TRBV9 to TRBJ1-1, with D maybe TRBD1 (6 bases). The CDR3 sequence: CASSGQDTEAFF. In DNA form, the CDR3 reads TGTGCCAGCAGCGGACAGGACACTGAAGCTTTCTTT.